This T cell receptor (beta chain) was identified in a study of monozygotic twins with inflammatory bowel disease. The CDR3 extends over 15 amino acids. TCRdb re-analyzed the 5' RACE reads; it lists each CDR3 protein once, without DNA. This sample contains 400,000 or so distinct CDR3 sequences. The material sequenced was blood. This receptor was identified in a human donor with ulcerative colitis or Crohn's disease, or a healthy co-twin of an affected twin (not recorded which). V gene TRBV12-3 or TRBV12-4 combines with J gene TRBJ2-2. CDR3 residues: CASTRGPANTGELFF.